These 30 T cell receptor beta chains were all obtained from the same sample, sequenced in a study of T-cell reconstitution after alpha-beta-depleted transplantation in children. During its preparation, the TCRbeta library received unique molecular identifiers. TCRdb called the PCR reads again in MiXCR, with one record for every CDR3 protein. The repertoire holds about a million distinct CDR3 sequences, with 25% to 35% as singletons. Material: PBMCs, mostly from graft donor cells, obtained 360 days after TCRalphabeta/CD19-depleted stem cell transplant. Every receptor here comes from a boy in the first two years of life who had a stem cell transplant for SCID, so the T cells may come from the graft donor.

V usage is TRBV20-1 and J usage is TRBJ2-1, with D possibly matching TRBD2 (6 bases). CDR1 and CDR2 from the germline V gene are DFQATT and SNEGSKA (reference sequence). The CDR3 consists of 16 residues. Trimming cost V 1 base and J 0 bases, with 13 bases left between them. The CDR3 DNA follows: TGCAGTGCTAGAGCTAGGCGGGGTAACTCCTACAATGAGCAGTTCTTC. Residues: CSARARRGNSYNEQFF.

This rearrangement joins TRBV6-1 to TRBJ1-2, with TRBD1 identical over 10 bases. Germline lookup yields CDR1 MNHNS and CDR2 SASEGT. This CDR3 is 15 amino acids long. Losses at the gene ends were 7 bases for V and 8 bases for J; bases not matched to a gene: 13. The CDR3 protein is CASNRQGASGEGYTF. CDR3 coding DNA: TGTGCCAGCAACAGACAGGGGGCGTCAGGGGAAGGCTACACCTTC.

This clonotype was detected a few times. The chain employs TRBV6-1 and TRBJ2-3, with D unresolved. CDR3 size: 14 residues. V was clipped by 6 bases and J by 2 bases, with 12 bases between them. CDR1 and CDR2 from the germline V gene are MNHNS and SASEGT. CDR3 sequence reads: CASSRFYSTDTQYF. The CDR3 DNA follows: TGTGCCAGCAGCCGATTCTATTCCACAGATACGCAGTATTTT.

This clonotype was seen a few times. CDR3: CSVPEYNEQFF. For the CDR3, the DNA is TGCAGCGTCCCCGAGTACAATGAGCAGTTCTTC. The rearrangement uses TRBV29-1 and TRBJ2-1; no clear D. This CDR3 comprises 11 residues. Germline CDR1 and CDR2: SQVTM and ANQGSEA. Trimming took off 6 bases at V and 4 bases at J, with 7 bases between the two ends.

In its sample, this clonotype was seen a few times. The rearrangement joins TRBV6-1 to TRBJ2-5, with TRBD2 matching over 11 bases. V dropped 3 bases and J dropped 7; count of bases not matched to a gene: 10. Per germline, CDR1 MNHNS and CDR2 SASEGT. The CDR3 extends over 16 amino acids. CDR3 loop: CASSERLAGTGGTQYF. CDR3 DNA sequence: TGTGCCAGCAGTGAGAGACTAGCGGGGACGGGGGGGACCCAGTACTTC.

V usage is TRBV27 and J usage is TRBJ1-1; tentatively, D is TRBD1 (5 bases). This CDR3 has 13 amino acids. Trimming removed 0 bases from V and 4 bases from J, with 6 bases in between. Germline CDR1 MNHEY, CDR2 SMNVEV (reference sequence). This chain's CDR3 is CASSLSTGTEAFF. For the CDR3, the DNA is TGTGCCAGCAGTTTATCCACAGGCACTGAAGCTTTCTTT.

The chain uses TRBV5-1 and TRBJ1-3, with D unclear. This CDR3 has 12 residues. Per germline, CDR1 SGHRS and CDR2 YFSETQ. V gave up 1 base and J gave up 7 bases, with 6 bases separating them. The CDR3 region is CASSLPENTIYF. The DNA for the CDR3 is TGCGCCAGCAGCTTGCCTGAGAACACCATATATTTT. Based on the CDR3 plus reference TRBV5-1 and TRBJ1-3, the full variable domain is KAGVTQTPRYLIKTRGQQVTLSCSPISGHRSVSWYQQTPGQGLQFLFEYFSETQRNKGNFPGRFSGRQFSNSRSEMNVSTLELGDSALYLCASSLPENTIYFGEGSWLTVV.

This CDR3 reads CATSREIRDDFNEQFF. In DNA, the CDR3 is TGTGCCACCAGCAGAGAGATCCGGGACGACTTCAATGAGCAGTTCTTC. The chain combines TRBV15 with TRBJ2-1; D is tentatively TRBD1 or TRBD2 (5 bases each). CDR3 size: 16 residues. V dropped 0 bases and J dropped 6 bases, with 15 bases sitting between them. Germline values: CDR1 LNHNV, CDR2 YYDKDF (reference sequence).

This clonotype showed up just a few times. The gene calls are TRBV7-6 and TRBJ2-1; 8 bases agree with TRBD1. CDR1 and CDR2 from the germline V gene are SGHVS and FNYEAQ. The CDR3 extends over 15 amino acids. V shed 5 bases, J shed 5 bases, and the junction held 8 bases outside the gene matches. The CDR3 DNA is TGTGCCAGCAGCGGATACCGGGACAGGAACAATGAGCAGTTCTTC. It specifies CASSGYRDRNNEQFF.

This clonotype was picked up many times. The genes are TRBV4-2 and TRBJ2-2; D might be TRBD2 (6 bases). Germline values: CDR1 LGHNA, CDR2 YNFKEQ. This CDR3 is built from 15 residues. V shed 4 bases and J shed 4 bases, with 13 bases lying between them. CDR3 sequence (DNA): TGTGCCAGCAGCCCCGGCGGGGAAAGCACCGGGGAGCTGTTTTTT. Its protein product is CASSPGGESTGELFF.

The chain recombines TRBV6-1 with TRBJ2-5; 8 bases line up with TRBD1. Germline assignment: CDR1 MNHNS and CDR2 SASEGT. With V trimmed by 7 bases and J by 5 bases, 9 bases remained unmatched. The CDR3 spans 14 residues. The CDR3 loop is CASKLNRGTETQYF. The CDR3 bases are TGTGCCAGCAAATTGAACAGGGGGACGGAGACCCAGTACTTC.

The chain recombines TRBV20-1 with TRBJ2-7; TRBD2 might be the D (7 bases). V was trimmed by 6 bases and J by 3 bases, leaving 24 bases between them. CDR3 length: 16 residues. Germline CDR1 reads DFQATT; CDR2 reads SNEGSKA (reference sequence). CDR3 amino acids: CSASLARGGGYYEQYF. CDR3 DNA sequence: TGCAGTGCAAGTTTAGCTCGTGGCGGGGGCTACTACGAGCAGTACTTC.

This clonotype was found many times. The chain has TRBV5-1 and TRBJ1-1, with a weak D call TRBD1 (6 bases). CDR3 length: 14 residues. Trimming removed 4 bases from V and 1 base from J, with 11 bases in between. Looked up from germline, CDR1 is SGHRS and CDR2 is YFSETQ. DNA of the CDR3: TGCGCCAGCAGCCTGGGGGGCCCGAACACTGAAGCTTTCTTT. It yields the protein CASSLGGPNTEAFF.

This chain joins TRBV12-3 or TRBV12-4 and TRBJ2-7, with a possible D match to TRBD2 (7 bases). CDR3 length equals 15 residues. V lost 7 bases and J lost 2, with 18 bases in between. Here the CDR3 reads CASTWGGGPPYEQYF. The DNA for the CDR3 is TGTGCCAGCACTTGGGGGGGCGGTCCACCCTACGAGCAGTACTTC.

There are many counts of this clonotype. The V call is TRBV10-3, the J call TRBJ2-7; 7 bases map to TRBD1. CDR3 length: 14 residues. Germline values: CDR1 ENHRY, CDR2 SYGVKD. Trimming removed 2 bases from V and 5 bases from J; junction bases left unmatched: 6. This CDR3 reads CAISEPGTANEQYF. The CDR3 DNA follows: TGTGCCATCAGTGAGCCAGGGACAGCCAACGAGCAGTACTTC.

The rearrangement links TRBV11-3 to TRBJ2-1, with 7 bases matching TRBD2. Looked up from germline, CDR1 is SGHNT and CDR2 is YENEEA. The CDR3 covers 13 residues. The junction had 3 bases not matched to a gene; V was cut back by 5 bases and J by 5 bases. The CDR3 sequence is CASSTGLDNEQFF. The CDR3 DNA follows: TGTGCCAGCAGCACCGGACTAGACAATGAGCAGTTCTTC.

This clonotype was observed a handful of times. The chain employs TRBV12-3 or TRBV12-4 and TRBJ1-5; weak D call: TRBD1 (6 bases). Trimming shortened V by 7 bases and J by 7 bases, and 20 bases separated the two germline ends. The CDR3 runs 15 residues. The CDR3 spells CASNLGGGAGQPQHF. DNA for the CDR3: TGTGCCAGCAACCTTGGGGGGGGCGCGGGACAGCCCCAGCATTTT.

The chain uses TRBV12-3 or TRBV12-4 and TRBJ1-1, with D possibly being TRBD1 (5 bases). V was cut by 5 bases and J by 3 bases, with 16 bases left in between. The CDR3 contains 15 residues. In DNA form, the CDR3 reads TGTGCCAGCAGTCCTGGGACGCCCGGGGACACTGAAGCTTTCTTT. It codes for CASSPGTPGDTEAFF.

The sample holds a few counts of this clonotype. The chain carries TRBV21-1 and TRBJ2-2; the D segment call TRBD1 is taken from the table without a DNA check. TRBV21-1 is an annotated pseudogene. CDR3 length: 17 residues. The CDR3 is CASITLGKPRVTGELFF. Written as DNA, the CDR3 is TGTGCCAGCATCACCCTGGGGAAACCAAGGGTCACCGGGGAGCTGTTTTTT.

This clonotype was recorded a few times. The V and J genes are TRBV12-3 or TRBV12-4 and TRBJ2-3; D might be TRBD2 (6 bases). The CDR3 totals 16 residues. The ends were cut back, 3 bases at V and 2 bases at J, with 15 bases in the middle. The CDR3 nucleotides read TGTGCCAGCAGTTTTTCGGGTGCGGGGTTCACAGATACGCAGTATTTT. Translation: CASSFSGAGFTDTQYF.

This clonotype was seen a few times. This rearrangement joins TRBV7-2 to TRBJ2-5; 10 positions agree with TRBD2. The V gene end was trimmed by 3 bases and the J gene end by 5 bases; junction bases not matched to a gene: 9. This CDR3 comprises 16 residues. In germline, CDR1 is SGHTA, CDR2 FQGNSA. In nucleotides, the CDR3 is TGTGCCAGCAGCTTTCTTTCCGCACTAGCGGGGGAGACCCAGTACTTC. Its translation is CASSFLSALAGETQYF.

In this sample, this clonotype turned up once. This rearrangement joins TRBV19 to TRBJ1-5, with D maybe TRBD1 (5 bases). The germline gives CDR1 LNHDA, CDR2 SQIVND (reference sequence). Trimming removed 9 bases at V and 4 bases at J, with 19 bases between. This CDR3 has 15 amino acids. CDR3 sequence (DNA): TGTGCCAGCACACCGGAGGGTTACAGGAATCAGCCCCAGCATTTT. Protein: CASTPEGYRNQPQHF.

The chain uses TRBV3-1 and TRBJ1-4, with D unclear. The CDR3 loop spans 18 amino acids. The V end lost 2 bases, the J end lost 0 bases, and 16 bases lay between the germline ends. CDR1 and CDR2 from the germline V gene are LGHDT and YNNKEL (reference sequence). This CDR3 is CASSQLGGPPATNEKLFF. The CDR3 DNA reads TGTGCCAGCAGCCAATTGGGAGGGCCGCCGGCAACTAATGAAAAACTGTTTTTT.

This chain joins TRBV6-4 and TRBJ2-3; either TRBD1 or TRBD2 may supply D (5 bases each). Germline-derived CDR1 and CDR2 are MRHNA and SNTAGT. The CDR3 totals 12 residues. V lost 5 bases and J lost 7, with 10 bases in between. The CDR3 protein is CASSPRGHTQYF. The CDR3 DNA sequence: TGTGCCAGCAGTCCCCGGGGCCATACGCAGTATTTT.

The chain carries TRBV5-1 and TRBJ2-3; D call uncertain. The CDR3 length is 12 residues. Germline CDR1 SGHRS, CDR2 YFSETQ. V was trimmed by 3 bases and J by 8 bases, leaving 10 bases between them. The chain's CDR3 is CASSSPLGTQYF. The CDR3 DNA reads TGCGCCAGCAGCTCCCCCCTGGGTACGCAGTATTTT.

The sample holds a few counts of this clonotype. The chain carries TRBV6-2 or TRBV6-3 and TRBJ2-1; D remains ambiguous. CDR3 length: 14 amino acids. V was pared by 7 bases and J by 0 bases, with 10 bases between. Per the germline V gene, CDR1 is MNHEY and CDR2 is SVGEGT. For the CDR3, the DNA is TGTGCCAGCAAATACACCCGCTCCTACAATGAGCAGTTCTTC. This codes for CASKYTRSYNEQFF.

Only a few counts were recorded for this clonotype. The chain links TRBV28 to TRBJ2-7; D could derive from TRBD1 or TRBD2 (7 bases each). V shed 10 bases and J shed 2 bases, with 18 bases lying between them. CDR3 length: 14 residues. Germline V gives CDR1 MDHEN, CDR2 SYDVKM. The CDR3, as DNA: TGTGCCACCCACAGGGGAGGGATCCCCTACGAGCAGTACTTC. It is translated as CATHRGGIPYEQYF.

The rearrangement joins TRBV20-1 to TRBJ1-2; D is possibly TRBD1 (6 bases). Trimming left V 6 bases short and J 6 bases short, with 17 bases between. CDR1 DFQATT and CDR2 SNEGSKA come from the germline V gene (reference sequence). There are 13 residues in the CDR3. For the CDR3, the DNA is TGCAGTGCGCAGGGGCCCTACATGCATGGCTACACCTTC. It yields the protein CSAQGPYMHGYTF.

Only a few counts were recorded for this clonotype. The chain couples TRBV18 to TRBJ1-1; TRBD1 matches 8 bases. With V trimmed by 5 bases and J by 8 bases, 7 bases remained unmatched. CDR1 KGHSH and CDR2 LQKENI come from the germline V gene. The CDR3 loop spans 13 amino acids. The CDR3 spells CASSGKDRAEAFF. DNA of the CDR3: TGTGCCAGCTCAGGGAAGGACAGGGCGGAAGCTTTCTTT.

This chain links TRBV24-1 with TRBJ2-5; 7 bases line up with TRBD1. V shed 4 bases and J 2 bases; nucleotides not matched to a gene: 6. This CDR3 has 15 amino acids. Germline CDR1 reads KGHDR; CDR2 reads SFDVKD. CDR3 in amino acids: CATSDHRTGQETQYF. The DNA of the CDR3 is TGTGCCACCAGTGACCACCGGACAGGACAAGAGACCCAGTACTTC.